These T cell receptor beta chains were read from a single sample in a study of radiotherapy plus CTLA-4 blockade in lung cancer. The method was immunoSEQ multiplex PCR; TCRdb's version includes in-frame clones alone and lacks a portion of them. This table holds about 28,000 clones, about 79% found once. Sequences were derived from peripheral blood, sampled from a patient treated with radiotherapy plus ipilimumab. Receptors were obtained from a human donor with non-small cell lung cancer that progressed on radiotherapy plus ipilimumab. CDR3s include the opening cysteine and the closing phenylalanine or tryptophan. D genes are given only for firm matches. Clone size is given for some rows only: seen once, a few or many times, or a class if the clone is expanded.

j_gene: TRBJ1-3; v_gene: TRBV5-8; d_gene: .; abundance: few; CDR3aa: CASSLYTIYF; CDR3nt: TGTGCCAGCAGCTTGTACACCATATATTTT
j_gene: TRBJ2-3; v_gene: TRBV5-1; d_gene: .; abundance: .; CDR3aa: CASSPQGFDDTQYF; CDR3nt: TGCGCCAGCAGCCCCCAGGGGTTTGATGATACGCAGTATTTT
j_gene: TRBJ1-1; v_gene: TRBV6-5; d_gene: .; abundance: .; CDR3aa: CASSYSDSAYEAFF; CDR3nt: TGTGCCAGCAGTTACTCGGACAGCGCTTATGAAGCTTTCTTT
j_gene: TRBJ2-5; v_gene: TRBV10-3; d_gene: .; abundance: .; CDR3aa: CAISDLGQETQYF; CDR3nt: TGTGCCATCAGTGATTTGGGGCAGGAGACCCAGTACTTC
j_gene: TRBJ1-1; v_gene: TRBV11-3; d_gene: TRBD1; abundance: once; CDR3aa: CASSLSTGAAFF; CDR3nt: TGTGCCAGCAGTTTAAGTACAGGGGCAGCTTTCTTT
j_gene: TRBJ2-1; v_gene: TRBV27; d_gene: TRBD1; abundance: .; CDR3aa: CASSTGQTYNEQFF; CDR3nt: TGTGCCAGCAGTACGGGACAGACCTACAATGAGCAGTTCTTC
j_gene: TRBJ2-7; v_gene: TRBV28; d_gene: TRBD1; abundance: few; CDR3aa: CASTPGRGLSDEQYF; CDR3nt: TGTGCCAGCACCCCGGGCAGGGGGTTGAGCGACGAGCAGTACTTC
j_gene: TRBJ2-1; v_gene: TRBV9; d_gene: .; abundance: .; CDR3aa: CASSVGGGSHNEQFF; CDR3nt: TGTGCCAGCAGCGTAGGCGGTGGTAGCCACAATGAGCAGTTCTTC
j_gene: TRBJ2-5; v_gene: TRBV7-3; d_gene: TRBD1; abundance: .; CDR3aa: CASEGQGKETQYF; CDR3nt: TGTGCCAGTGAGGGACAGGGAAAAGAGACCCAGTACTTC
j_gene: TRBJ2-3; v_gene: TRBV27; d_gene: .; abundance: .; CDR3aa: CASSPGVAERGDTQYF; CDR3nt: TGTGCCAGCAGCCCGGGCGTGGCGGAGCGAGGGGATACGCAGTATTTT
j_gene: TRBJ1-2; v_gene: TRBV4-1; d_gene: .; abundance: .; CDR3aa: CASSQRSFAVNYGYTF; CDR3nt: TGCGCCAGCAGCCAAAGATCCTTTGCCGTCAACTATGGCTACACCTTC
j_gene: TRBJ2-7; v_gene: TRBV28; d_gene: TRBD1; abundance: .; CDR3aa: CASSPDRAPYEQYF; CDR3nt: TGTGCCAGCAGTCCGGACAGGGCTCCCTACGAGCAGTACTTC
j_gene: TRBJ2-1; v_gene: TRBV7-9; d_gene: .; abundance: .; CDR3aa: CASSLEGSSYNEQFF; CDR3nt: TGTGCCAGCAGCTTAGAGGGTAGCTCCTACAATGAGCAGTTCTTC
j_gene: TRBJ2-4; v_gene: TRBV5-1; d_gene: .; abundance: .; CDR3aa: CASSLGIAKNIQYF; CDR3nt: TGCGCCAGCAGCTTGGGGATAGCCAAAAACATTCAGTACTTC
j_gene: TRBJ2-1; v_gene: TRBV5-1; d_gene: .; abundance: .; CDR3aa: CASSLGGTENEQFF; CDR3nt: TGCGCCAGCAGCTTGGGGGGGACCGAAAATGAGCAGTTCTTC
j_gene: TRBJ2-2; v_gene: TRBV30; d_gene: TRBD2; abundance: .; CDR3aa: CAWSQQRGRLNTGELFF; CDR3nt: TGTGCCTGGAGTCAGCAGCGGGGCCGTTTGAACACCGGGGAGCTGTTTTTT
j_gene: TRBJ2-3; v_gene: TRBV9; d_gene: .; abundance: .; CDR3aa: CASSVSGNTDTQYF; CDR3nt: TGTGCCAGCAGCGTATCGGGGAACACAGATACGCAGTATTTT
j_gene: TRBJ2-1; v_gene: TRBV28; d_gene: .; abundance: few; CDR3aa: CASTREGGEQFF; CDR3nt: TGTGCCAGCACTCGAGAAGGGGGTGAGCAGTTCTTC
j_gene: TRBJ2-7; v_gene: TRBV27; d_gene: .; abundance: .; CDR3aa: CATAPSGAAYEQYF; CDR3nt: TGTGCCACCGCTCCATCAGGGGCCGCCTACGAGCAGTACTTC
j_gene: TRBJ2-7; v_gene: TRBV6-6; d_gene: .; abundance: once; CDR3aa: CASSYSKAGVNYEQYF; CDR3nt: TGTGCCAGCAGTTACTCGAAGGCGGGCGTCAACTACGAGCAGTACTTC
j_gene: TRBJ2-5; v_gene: TRBV30; d_gene: .; abundance: .; CDR3aa: CAWSPRQLQETQYF; CDR3nt: TGTGCCTGGAGTCCCAGGCAGCTTCAAGAGACCCAGTACTTC
j_gene: TRBJ1-2; v_gene: TRBV16; d_gene: .; abundance: .; CDR3aa: CASSQSNSAFYGYTF; CDR3nt: TGTGCCAGCAGCCAATCGAACTCAGCTTTCTATGGCTACACCTTC
j_gene: TRBJ2-3; v_gene: TRBV5-6; d_gene: TRBD2; abundance: once; CDR3aa: CASSLISAGAGTDTQYF; CDR3nt: TGTGCCAGCAGCCTGATATCTGCGGGAGCGGGCACAGATACGCAGTATTTT
j_gene: TRBJ2-1; v_gene: TRBV4-1; d_gene: TRBD2; abundance: .; CDR3aa: CASSQGAGGPYEQFF; CDR3nt: TGCGCCAGCAGCCAAGGAGCGGGAGGGCCATATGAGCAGTTCTTC
j_gene: TRBJ2-3; v_gene: TRBV6-5; d_gene: TRBD2; abundance: .; CDR3aa: CASSSPGGAHTDTQYF; CDR3nt: TGTGCCAGCAGTTCCCCCGGGGGGGCACACACAGATACGCAGTATTTT
j_gene: TRBJ1-1; v_gene: TRBV28; d_gene: .; abundance: .; CDR3aa: CASSLEGPEAFF; CDR3nt: TGTGCCAGCAGTTTAGAGGGCCCTGAAGCTTTCTTT
j_gene: TRBJ1-4; v_gene: TRBV28; d_gene: TRBD1; abundance: few; CDR3aa: CASSLAGQGRNEKLFF; CDR3nt: TGTGCCAGCAGTTTAGCAGGACAGGGGAGGAATGAAAAACTGTTTTTT
j_gene: TRBJ2-1; v_gene: TRBV9; d_gene: TRBD1; abundance: once; CDR3aa: CASSYRDSLYNEQFF; CDR3nt: TGTGCCAGCAGCTACCGGGACAGCCTTTACAATGAGCAGTTCTTC
j_gene: TRBJ1-1; v_gene: TRBV18; d_gene: .; abundance: .; CDR3aa: CASSPEMGNTEAFF; CDR3nt: TGTGCCAGCTCACCAGAAATGGGGAACACTGAAGCTTTCTTT
j_gene: TRBJ2-7; v_gene: TRBV4-3; d_gene: .; abundance: .; CDR3aa: CASSQDVGSRNEQYF; CDR3nt: TGCGCCAGCAGCCAAGATGTCGGGAGTCGAAACGAGCAGTACTTC
j_gene: TRBJ2-7; v_gene: TRBV28; d_gene: TRBD1; abundance: .; CDR3aa: CASSVYRGISYEQYF; CDR3nt: TGTGCCAGCAGTGTTTACAGGGGGATCTCCTACGAGCAGTACTTC
j_gene: TRBJ1-1; v_gene: TRBV19; d_gene: .; abundance: .; CDR3aa: CASSIGTVPVAFF; CDR3nt: TGTGCCAGTAGTATCGGGACCGTTCCGGTAGCTTTCTTT
j_gene: TRBJ1-4; v_gene: TRBV28; d_gene: .; abundance: .; CDR3aa: CASSWGGGEKLFF; CDR3nt: TGTGCCAGCAGTTGGGGTGGAGGTGAAAAACTGTTTTTT
j_gene: TRBJ2-2; v_gene: TRBV9; d_gene: TRBD1; abundance: .; CDR3aa: CASSVGGGDGELFF; CDR3nt: TGTGCCAGCAGCGTAGGAGGGGGCGACGGGGAGCTGTTTTTT
j_gene: TRBJ1-2; v_gene: TRBV7-7; d_gene: .; abundance: .; CDR3aa: CASSFGTEDGYTF; CDR3nt: TGTGCCAGCAGCTTCGGAACGGAAGATGGCTACACCTTC
j_gene: TRBJ2-2; v_gene: TRBV28; d_gene: .; abundance: .; CDR3aa: CASSSLGGELFF; CDR3nt: TGTGCCAGCAGTTCCCTTGGCGGGGAGCTGTTTTTT
j_gene: TRBJ2-7; v_gene: TRBV19; d_gene: .; abundance: .; CDR3aa: CASSIGPGTYEQYF; CDR3nt: TGTGCCAGTAGTATAGGTCCAGGGACCTACGAGCAGTACTTC
j_gene: TRBJ2-1; v_gene: TRBV19; d_gene: TRBD2; abundance: .; CDR3aa: CASSKGLEGDEQFF; CDR3nt: TGTGCCAGTAGTAAGGGACTAGAGGGCGATGAGCAGTTCTTC
j_gene: TRBJ2-1; v_gene: TRBV27; d_gene: .; abundance: .; CDR3aa: CASSLGSSYNEQFF; CDR3nt: TGTGCCAGCAGTTTAGGAAGCTCCTACAATGAGCAGTTCTTC
j_gene: TRBJ1-4; v_gene: TRBV9; d_gene: .; abundance: .; CDR3aa: CASSVDRDLNEKLFF; CDR3nt: TGTGCCAGCAGCGTAGACAGGGACCTTAATGAAAAACTGTTTTTT
j_gene: TRBJ2-3; v_gene: TRBV7-2; d_gene: TRBD2; abundance: .; CDR3aa: CASSFLTSGSADTQYF; CDR3nt: TGTGCCAGCAGCTTCCTGACTAGCGGGAGTGCAGATACGCAGTATTTT
j_gene: TRBJ1-5; v_gene: TRBV19; d_gene: TRBD1; abundance: .; CDR3aa: CASNRGQPNQPQHF; CDR3nt: TGTGCCAGTAATAGGGGACAGCCGAATCAGCCCCAGCATTTT
j_gene: TRBJ2-2; v_gene: TRBV6-1; d_gene: .; abundance: .; CDR3aa: CASSLQGGAGELFF; CDR3nt: TGTGCCAGCAGCCTACAGGGGGGGGCCGGGGAGCTGTTTTTT
j_gene: TRBJ2-7; v_gene: TRBV6-6; d_gene: .; abundance: .; CDR3aa: CASSFTEYEQYF; CDR3nt: TGTGCCAGCAGCTTCACAGAATACGAGCAGTACTTC
j_gene: TRBJ1-4; v_gene: TRBV19; d_gene: TRBD1; abundance: .; CDR3aa: CASSPGTGLNEKLFF; CDR3nt: TGTGCCAGTAGTCCTGGGACAGGCCTTAATGAAAAACTGTTTTTT
j_gene: TRBJ1-2; v_gene: TRBV6-5; d_gene: .; abundance: .; CDR3aa: CASSYGQSFDYGYTF; CDR3nt: TGTGCCAGCAGTTACGGGCAGTCTTTTGACTATGGCTACACCTTC
j_gene: TRBJ1-1; v_gene: TRBV7-8; d_gene: .; abundance: .; CDR3aa: CASSSNPSAEAFF; CDR3nt: TGTGCCAGCAGCTCTAACCCGAGCGCTGAAGCTTTCTTT
j_gene: TRBJ2-3; v_gene: TRBV19; d_gene: .; abundance: .; CDR3aa: CASSIGGDTQYF; CDR3nt: TGTGCCAGTAGTATAGGGGGGGATACGCAGTATTTT
j_gene: TRBJ1-4; v_gene: TRBV6-1; d_gene: .; abundance: .; CDR3aa: CASTEGPANEKLFF; CDR3nt: TGTGCCAGCACCGAGGGCCCCGCGAATGAAAAACTGTTTTTT
j_gene: TRBJ2-7; v_gene: TRBV6-5; d_gene: .; abundance: .; CDR3aa: CASSYSILRQYEQYF; CDR3nt: TGTGCCAGCAGTTACTCGATTCTTCGACAGTACGAGCAGTACTTC
j_gene: TRBJ2-1; v_gene: TRBV5-6; d_gene: .; abundance: once; CDR3aa: CASSSSVLWHEQFF; CDR3nt: TGTGCCAGCAGCTCTTCCGTCCTTTGGCATGAGCAGTTCTTC
j_gene: TRBJ2-7; v_gene: TRBV28; d_gene: .; abundance: once; CDR3aa: CASSVPMGYEQYF; CDR3nt: TGTGCCAGCAGTGTACCAATGGGGTACGAGCAGTACTTC
j_gene: TRBJ2-1; v_gene: TRBV9; d_gene: .; abundance: few; CDR3aa: CASSYGGYNEQFF; CDR3nt: TGTGCCAGCAGCTATGGCGGGTACAATGAGCAGTTCTTC